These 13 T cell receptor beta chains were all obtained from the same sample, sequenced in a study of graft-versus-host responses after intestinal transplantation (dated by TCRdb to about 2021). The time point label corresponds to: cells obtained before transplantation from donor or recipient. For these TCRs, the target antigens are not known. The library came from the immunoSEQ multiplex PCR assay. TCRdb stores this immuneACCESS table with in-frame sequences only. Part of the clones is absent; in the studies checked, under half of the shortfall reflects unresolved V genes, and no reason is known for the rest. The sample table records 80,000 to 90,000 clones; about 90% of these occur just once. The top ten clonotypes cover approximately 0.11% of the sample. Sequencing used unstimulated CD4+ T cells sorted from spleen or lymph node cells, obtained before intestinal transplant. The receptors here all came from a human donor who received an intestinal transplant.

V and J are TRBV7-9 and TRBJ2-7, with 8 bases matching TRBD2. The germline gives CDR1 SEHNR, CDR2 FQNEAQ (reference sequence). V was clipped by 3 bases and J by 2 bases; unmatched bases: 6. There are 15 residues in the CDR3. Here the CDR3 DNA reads TGTGCCAGCAGCTTCTCACGGGGGGGGCCCTACGAGCAGTACTTC. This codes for CASSFSRGGPYEQYF.

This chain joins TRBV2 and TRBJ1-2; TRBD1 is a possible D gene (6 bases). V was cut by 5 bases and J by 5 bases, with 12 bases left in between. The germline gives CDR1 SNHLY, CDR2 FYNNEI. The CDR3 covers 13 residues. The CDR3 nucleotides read TGTGCCAGCAGTTCGGACAGTGAATATGGCTACACCTTC. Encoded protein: CASSSDSEYGYTF.

The CDR3 here is CASSLAVAGAGTEAFF. CDR3 DNA: TGTGCCAGCAGCTTAGCCGTGGCAGGGGCGGGCACTGAAGCTTTCTTT. This chain connects TRBV7-9 to TRBJ1-1; tentatively, D is TRBD1 (6 bases). The CDR3 sequence is 16 residues long. Germline CDR1 and CDR2: SEHNR and FQNEAQ (reference sequence). Trimming cost V 0 bases and J 4 bases, with 15 bases left between them. Based on the CDR3 plus reference TRBV7-9 and TRBJ1-1, the full variable domain is DTGVSQNPRHKITKRGQNVTFRCDPISEHNRLYWYRQTLGQGPEFLTYFQNEAQLEKSRLLSDRFSAERPKGSFSTLEIQRTEQGDSAMYLCASSLAVAGAGTEAFFGQGTRLTVV.

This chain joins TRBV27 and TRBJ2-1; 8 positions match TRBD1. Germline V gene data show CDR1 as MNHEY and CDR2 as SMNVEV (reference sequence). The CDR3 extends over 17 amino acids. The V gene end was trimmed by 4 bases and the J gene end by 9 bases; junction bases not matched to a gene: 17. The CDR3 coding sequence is TGTGCCAGCAGTTCCAGACTCCGGACAGGGACATATAGTGAGCAGTTCTTC. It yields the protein CASSSRLRTGTYSEQFF.

The CDR3 here is CASSPNPRAASGNTIYF. Written as DNA, the CDR3 is TGTGCCAGCAGCCCCAATCCGAGGGCCGCCTCTGGAAACACCATATATTTT. The chain employs TRBV9 and TRBJ1-3; D unresolved. The length of the CDR3 is 17 residues. Germline assignment: CDR1 SGDLS and CDR2 YYNGEE. Trimming removed 4 bases from V and 0 bases from J, with 17 bases in between.

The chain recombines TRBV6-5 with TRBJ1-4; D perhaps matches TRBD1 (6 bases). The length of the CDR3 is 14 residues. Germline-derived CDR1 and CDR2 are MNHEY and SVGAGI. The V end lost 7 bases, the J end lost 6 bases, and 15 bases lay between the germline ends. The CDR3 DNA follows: TGTGCCAGCACCTCAGGGGCCAGAGATGAAAAACTGTTTTTT. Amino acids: CASTSGARDEKLFF.

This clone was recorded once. CDR3 amino acids: CASSGQGTDTQYF. CDR3 DNA: TGTGCCAGCAGTGGACAGGGGACAGATACGCAGTATTTT. The J gene is TRBJ2-3, the V gene TRBV6-1, with 8 bases aligning to TRBD1. The CDR3 has 13 residues. Germline V gene lookup returns CDR1 MNHNS and CDR2 SASEGT. The trim removed 4 bases at V and 3 bases at J, leaving 0 bases unmatched.

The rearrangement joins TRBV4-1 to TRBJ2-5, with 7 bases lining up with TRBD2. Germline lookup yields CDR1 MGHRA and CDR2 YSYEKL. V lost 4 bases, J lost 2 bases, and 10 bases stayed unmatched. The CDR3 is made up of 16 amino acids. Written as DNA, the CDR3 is TGCGCCAGCAGCCTGGGGGGGAATAGCGGGCAAGAGACCCAGTACTTC. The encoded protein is CASSLGGNSGQETQYF.

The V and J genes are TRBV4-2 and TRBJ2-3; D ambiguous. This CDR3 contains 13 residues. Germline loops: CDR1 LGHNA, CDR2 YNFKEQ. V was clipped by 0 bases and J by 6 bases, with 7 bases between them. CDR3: CASSQESEDTQYF. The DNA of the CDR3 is TGTGCCAGCAGCCAAGAGTCCGAGGATACGCAGTATTTT.

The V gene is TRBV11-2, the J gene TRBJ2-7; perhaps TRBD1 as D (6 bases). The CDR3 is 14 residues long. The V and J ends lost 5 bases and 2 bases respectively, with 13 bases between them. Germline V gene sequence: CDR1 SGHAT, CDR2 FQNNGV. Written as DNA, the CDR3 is TGTGCCAGCAGCGCCACAGGGAGTCCCTACGAGCAGTACTTC. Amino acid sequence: CASSATGSPYEQYF.

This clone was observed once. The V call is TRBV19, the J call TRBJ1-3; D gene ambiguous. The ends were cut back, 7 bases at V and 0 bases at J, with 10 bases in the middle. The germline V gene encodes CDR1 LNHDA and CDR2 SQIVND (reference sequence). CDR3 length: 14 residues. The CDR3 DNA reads TGTGCCAGTAACCCGGGGAACTCTGGAAACACCATATATTTT. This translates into CASNPGNSGNTIYF.

The CDR3 region has the DNA TGTGCCAGCGGGACTGTGTTCGCGAACACCGGGGAGCTGTTTTTT. Translation gives CASGTVFANTGELFF. The V and J genes are TRBV2 and TRBJ2-2; D is perhaps TRBD2 (6 bases). CDR1 is SNHLY, CDR2 FYNNEI, per germline. The length of the CDR3 is 15 residues. Deletions cut 8 bases from V and 0 bases from J, with 13 bases between.

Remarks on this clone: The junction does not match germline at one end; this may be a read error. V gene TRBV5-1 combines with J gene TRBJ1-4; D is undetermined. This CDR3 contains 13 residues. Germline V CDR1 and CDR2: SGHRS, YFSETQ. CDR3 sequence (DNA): TGCGCCAGCAGGACGGAGGGTTCTGAAAAATTGTTTTTT. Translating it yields CASRTEGSEKLFF.